This TCR beta chain was profiled in a study of T cell responses to AZD1222 COVID-19 vaccine. Study outcomes and limitations: Clonal diversity was possibly underestimated, and white British individuals and females predominated among donors.

The sample holds one count of this clone. What it binds is not known. Using immunoSEQ multiplex PCR, the repertoire was profiled, and TCRdb retains in-frame clones only, with some absent. Of 150,000 to 200,000 clones listed, approximately 87% are singletons. CDR3 length: 16 amino acids. In germline, CDR1 is SNHLY, CDR2 FYNNEI. J was trimmed by 8 bases and V by 6 bases; bases with no gene match: 9. The chain links TRBV2 to TRBJ2-1; 14 nucleotides line up with TRBD2. Here the sequenced sample was peripheral blood, taken 28 days after the second AZD1222 dose. The receptor's source is an adult who received the AZD1222 COVID-19 vaccine. The CDR3 region is CASSLRLAGGWDEQFF. The CDR3 DNA follows: TGTGCCAGCAGCCTGCGACTAGCGGGGGGGTGGGATGAGCAGTTCTTC.